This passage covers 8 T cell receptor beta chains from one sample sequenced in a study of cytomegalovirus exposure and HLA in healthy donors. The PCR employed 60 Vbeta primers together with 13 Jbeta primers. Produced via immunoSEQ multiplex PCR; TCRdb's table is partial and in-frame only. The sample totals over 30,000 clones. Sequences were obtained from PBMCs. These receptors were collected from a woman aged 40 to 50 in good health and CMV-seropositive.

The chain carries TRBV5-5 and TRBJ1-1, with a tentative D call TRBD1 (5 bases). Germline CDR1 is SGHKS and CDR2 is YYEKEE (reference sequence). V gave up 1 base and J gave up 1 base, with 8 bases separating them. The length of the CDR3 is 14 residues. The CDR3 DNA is TGTGCCAGCAGCTTGTCAACAGGGAACACTGAAGCTTTCTTT. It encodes CASSLSTGNTEAFF.

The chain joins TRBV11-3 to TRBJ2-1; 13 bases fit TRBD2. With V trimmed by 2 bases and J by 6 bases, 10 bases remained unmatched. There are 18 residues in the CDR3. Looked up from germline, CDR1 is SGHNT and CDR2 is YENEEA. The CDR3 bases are TGTGCCAGCAGCTTATCCGGACTAGCGGGAGTTGGGGGCAATGAGCAGTTCTTC. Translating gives CASSLSGLAGVGGNEQFF.

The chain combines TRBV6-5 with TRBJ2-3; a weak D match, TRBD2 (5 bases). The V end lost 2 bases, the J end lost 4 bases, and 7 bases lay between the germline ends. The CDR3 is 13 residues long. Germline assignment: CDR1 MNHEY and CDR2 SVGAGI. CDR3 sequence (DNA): TGTGCCAGCAGTTACGGGAGCCCAGATACGCAGTATTTT. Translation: CASSYGSPDTQYF.

The CDR3 bases are TGTGCCAGCAGCTCGATTCTAGCGGGATATACCTACGAGCAGTACTTC. It translates to CASSSILAGYTYEQYF. The chain carries TRBV11-2 and TRBJ2-7; TRBD2 matches 9 bases. CDR3 size: 16 residues. Germline loops: CDR1 SGHAT, CDR2 FQNNGV. The V gene end was trimmed by 4 bases and the J gene end by 2 bases; junction bases not matched to a gene: 9.

CDR3 sequence reads: CASSERGEGGPIYEQYF. CDR3 coding DNA: TGTGCCAGCAGCGAAAGGGGGGAGGGAGGGCCTATTTACGAGCAGTACTTC. The chain recombines TRBV7-8 with TRBJ2-7; tentatively, D is TRBD2 (7 bases). Germline values: CDR1 SGHVS, CDR2 FQNEAQ. This CDR3 comprises 17 residues. Trimming shortened V by 5 bases and J by 4 bases, and 24 bases separated the two germline ends.

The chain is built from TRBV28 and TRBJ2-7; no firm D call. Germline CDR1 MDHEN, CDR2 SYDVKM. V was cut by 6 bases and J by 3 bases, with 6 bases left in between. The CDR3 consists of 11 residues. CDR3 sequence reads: CASSVSYEQYF. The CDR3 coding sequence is TGTGCCAGCAGCGTCAGCTACGAGCAGTACTTC.

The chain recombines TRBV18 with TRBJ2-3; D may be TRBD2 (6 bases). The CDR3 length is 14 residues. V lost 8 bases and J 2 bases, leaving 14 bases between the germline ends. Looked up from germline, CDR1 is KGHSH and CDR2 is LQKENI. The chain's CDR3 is CASVRGEVTDTQYF. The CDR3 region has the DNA TGTGCCAGCGTCCGTGGGGAGGTCACAGATACGCAGTATTTT.

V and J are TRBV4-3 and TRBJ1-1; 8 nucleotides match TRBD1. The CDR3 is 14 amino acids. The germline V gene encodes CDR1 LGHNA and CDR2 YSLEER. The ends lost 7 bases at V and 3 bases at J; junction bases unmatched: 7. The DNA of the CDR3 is TGCGCCAGCAATAACCGGGACAGGTACACTGAAGCTTTCTTT. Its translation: CASNNRDRYTEAFF.